This T cell receptor beta chain emerged from a study of blood T cell repertoires in COVID-19 (dated by TCRdb to 2018 to 2021). Study-level background: The collaborator samples originated in the United States, Italy and Spain and spanned the acute and convalescent phases of COVID-19. Deeply sampled blood TCRbeta repertoires from subjects exposed to, actively infected with, or recovered from COVID-19 were included in the dataset. A freely available public database, intended as a resource for researchers studying the immune response to SARS-CoV-2, is where the repertoires were released. Sample metadata almost always included a de-identified subject ID, COVID-19 status, age in years and sex. Where available, HLA class I and class II types were taken from metadata supplied by the sample provider and were not determined by assay-based typing. Samples were obtained from the ongoing ImmuneRACE study (first 160 participants) and from some 1,200 subjects provided by 6 global collaborators. The material from the prospective study consisted of cDNA or gDNA derived from T cells, B-cell-depleted T cells, or PBMCs.

From its cysteine to its phenylalanine, the CDR3 spans 16 amino acids. Only the CDR3 portion is preserved as DNA: 48 bases, with reading frame beginning at the first base. From the germline V gene (reference sequence), CDR1 is LNHDA and CDR2 is SQIVND. Trimming accounts for 6 bases at V and 1 base at J, while the number of junction bases matched to no gene is 10. In Seattle, one collaborating source enrolled patients while the infection was active and tracked those patients longitudinally over the course of disease. Each collaborating institution followed its own protocols to collect whole blood in K2EDTA tubes. For TCRbeta analysis, collaborator samples were shipped as frozen whole blood, as isolated PBMCs, or as DNA extracted from either sample type. As for this clone: Its antigen has not been determined. Base qualities are missing; no much larger clone stands one base away.

The immunoSEQ Assay, a bias-controlled multiplex PCR, was used to amplify TCRbeta CDR3 regions from genomic DNA. The paper's data handling went like this. The number of nucleated cells in each sample was estimated from the amplification of reference gene primers within the assay. Sequence reads were collapsed and filtered to measure the absolute abundance of every unique TCRbeta CDR3 rearrangement. For each sample, productive Simpson clonality was calculated as the square root of Simpson's diversity index across productive rearrangements. TCRdb took over this immuneACCESS table, retaining in-frame rearrangements with V and J assigned. Such tables are incomplete; in checked studies, under half of the missing clones stem from an unresolved V gene, and the remainder is unexplained. V, J and clone size are taken as reported in that table, and D and trimming were inferred from the DNA itself. The sample contains 250,000 to 350,000 clones, approximately 85% of them found a single time. The ten largest clones capture 0.87% of the sample.

Beyond this particular receptor, the publication reports: Clinical and demographic metadata were provided uncurated, with the amount varying by source and participant.

The clonotype was recovered from a human donor with COVID-19, enrolled during active disease. The donor label of this sample is uncertain. The chain is made from TRBV19 and TRBJ1-1; TRBD1 aligns with 8 central bases. The source material was peripheral blood. Read as DNA, the sequence is TGTGCCAGTAGAGACAGGGGCCTTTTGGGGAACACTGAAGCTTTCTTT. It translates as CASRDRGLLGNTEAFF.